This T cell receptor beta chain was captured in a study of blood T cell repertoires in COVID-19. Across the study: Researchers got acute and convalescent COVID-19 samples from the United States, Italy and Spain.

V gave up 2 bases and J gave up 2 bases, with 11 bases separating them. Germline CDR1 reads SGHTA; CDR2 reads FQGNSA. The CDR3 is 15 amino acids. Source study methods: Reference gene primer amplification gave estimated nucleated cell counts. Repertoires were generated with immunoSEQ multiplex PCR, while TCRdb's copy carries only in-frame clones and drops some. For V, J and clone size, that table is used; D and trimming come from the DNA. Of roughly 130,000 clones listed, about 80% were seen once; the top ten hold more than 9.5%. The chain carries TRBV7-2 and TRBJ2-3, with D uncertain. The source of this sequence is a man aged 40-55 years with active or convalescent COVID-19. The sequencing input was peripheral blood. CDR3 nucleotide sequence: TGTGCCAGCAGCTTATTTGAACAGAACACAGATACGCAGTATTTT. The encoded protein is CASSLFEQNTDTQYF.